The clone carrying this T cell receptor beta chain was recorded a few times. The method was immunoSEQ multiplex PCR; TCRdb's version includes in-frame clones alone and lacks a portion of them. The sample lists some 90,000 clones, roughly 84% occurring once. Germline assignment: CDR1 SGHRS and CDR2 YFSETQ. The CDR3 has 16 amino acids. Unmatched junction bases numbered 7, after V lost 0 bases and J lost 2 bases. This sample was included in a study of cytomegalovirus exposure and HLA in healthy donors. This sequence joins TRBV5-1 and TRBJ2-7; 8 positions match TRBD2. The TCR comes from a man between 18 and 35 years old in good health and CMV-seropositive. The sample consisted of PBMCs. In DNA form, the CDR3 reads TGCGCCAGCAGCTTGGGAACGGGAGGGCTTCCCTACGAGCAGTACTTC. Translating gives CASSLGTGGLPYEQYF.